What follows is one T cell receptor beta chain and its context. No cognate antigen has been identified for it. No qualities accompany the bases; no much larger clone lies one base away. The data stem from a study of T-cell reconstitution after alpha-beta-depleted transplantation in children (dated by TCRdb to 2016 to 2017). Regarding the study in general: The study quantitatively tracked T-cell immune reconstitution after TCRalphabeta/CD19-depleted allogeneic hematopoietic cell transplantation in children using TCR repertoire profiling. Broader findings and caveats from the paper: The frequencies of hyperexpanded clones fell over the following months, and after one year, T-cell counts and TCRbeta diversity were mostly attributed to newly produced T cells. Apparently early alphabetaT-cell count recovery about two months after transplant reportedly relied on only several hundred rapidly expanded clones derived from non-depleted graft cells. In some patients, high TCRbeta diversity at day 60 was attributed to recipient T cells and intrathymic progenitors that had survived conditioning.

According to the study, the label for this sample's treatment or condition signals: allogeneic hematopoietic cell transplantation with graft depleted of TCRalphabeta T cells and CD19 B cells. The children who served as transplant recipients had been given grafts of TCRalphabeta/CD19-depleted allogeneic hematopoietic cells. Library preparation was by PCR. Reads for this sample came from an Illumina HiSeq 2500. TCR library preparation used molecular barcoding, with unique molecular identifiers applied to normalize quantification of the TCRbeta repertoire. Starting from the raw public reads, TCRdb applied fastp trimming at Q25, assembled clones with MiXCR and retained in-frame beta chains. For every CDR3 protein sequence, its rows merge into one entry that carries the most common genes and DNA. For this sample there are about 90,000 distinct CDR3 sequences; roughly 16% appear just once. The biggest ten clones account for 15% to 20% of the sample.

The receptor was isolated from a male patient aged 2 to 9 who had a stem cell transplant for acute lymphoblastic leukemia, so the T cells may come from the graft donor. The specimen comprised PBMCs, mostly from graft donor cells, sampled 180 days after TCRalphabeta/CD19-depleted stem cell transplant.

CDR3 loop: CASSQALGEETDTQYF. In nucleotide form, the sequence is TGTGCCAGCAGCCAAGCTCTAGGGGAGGAGACAGATACGCAGTATTTT. Rearrangement joined TRBV4-2 to TRBJ2-3; TRBD2 is perhaps the D gene, given 6 matching bases. The CDR3, from cysteine to phenylalanine, totals 16 residues. Here the CDR3 DNA is all that survives: 48 bases in frame from base 1. The germline V gene provides CDR1 LGHNA and CDR2 YNFKEQ. V gives up 1 base and J gives up 3 bases, and the segment between their germline ends measures 14 bases.